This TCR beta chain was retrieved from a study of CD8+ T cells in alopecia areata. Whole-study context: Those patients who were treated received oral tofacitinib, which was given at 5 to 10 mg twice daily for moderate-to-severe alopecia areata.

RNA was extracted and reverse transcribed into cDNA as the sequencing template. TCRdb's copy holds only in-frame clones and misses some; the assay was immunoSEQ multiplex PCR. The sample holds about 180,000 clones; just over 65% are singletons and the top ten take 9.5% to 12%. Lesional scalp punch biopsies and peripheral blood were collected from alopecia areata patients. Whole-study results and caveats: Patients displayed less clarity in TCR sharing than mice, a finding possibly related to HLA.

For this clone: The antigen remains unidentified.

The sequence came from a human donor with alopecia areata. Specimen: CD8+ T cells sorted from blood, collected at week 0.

CDR3 DNA: TGCGCCAGCAGCTTGGACGGGAATCAGCCCCAGCATTTT. Its protein product is CASSLDGNQPQHF. The chain joins TRBV5-1 to TRBJ1-5, with D uncertain. Germline loops: CDR1 SGHRS, CDR2 YFSETQ. V was cut by 0 bases and J by 4 bases, with 5 bases left in between. The CDR3 totals 13 residues.